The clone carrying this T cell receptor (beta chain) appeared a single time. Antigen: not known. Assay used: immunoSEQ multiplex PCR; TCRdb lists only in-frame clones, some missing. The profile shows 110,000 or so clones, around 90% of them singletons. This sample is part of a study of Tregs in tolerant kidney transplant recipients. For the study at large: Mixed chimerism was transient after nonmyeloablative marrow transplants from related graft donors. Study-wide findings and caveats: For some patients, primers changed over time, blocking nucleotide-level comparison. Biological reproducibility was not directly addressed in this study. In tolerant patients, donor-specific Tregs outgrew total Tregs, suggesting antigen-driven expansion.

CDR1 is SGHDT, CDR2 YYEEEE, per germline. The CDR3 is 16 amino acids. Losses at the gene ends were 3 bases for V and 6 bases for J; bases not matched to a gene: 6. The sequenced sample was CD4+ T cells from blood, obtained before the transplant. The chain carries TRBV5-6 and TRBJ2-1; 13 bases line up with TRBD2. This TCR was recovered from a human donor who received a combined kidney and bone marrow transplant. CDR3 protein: CASSSPRLAGGNEQFF. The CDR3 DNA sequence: TGTGCCAGCAGCTCCCCAAGACTAGCGGGAGGCAATGAGCAGTTCTTC.